The sequence of this TCR beta chain was determined in a study of cytomegalovirus exposure and HLA in healthy donors. Study-wide points: Altogether, some 170 TCR beta chains were recorded as cytomegalovirus-associated.

The count of this clone is one. Its specificity is not known. V gave up 5 bases and J gave up 3 bases; unmatched junction bases: 12. The germline gives CDR1 SGHRS, CDR2 YFSETQ. The CDR3 contains 16 residues. Measured with immunoSEQ multiplex PCR; TCRdb has only the in-frame clones, and not every one. Of approximately 260,000 clones listed, about 86% are singletons. V is TRBV5-1 and J is TRBJ2-7, with 9 bases identical to TRBD2. The sequenced material came from PBMCs. This receptor was identified in a woman aged 25-40 years in good health and CMV-seropositive. CDR3 sequence reads: CASRTGIAGANYEQYF. The CDR3 nucleotides read TGCGCCAGCAGGACTGGCATAGCGGGAGCCAACTACGAGCAGTACTTC.